The 20 T cell receptor beta chains reported below all come from one sample, sequenced in a study of blood T cell repertoires in COVID-19. Produced via immunoSEQ multiplex PCR; TCRdb's table is partial and in-frame only. The sample lists about 54,000 clones, about nine tenths occurring once. Source material: peripheral blood. All receptors derive from a man aged 50-59 years with active COVID-19.

The rearrangement links TRBV2 to TRBJ1-6; possibly TRBD1 for D (6 bases). Germline loops: CDR1 SNHLY, CDR2 FYNNEI. The CDR3 covers 16 residues. Trimming stripped 4 bases from V and 5 bases from J, with 15 bases between. CDR3 loop: CASSGTGTINNSPLHF. The CDR3 DNA sequence: TGTGCCAGCAGTGGAACCGGGACAATTAATAATTCACCCCTCCACTTT.

V is TRBV19 and J is TRBJ1-2; maybe TRBD1 (5 bases). Germline CDR1 LNHDA, CDR2 SQIVND (reference sequence). Trimming left V 3 bases short and J 6 bases short, with 17 bases between. CDR3 length: 15 amino acids. CDR3 DNA sequence: TGTGCCAGTAGTATTTACCGCCCAACGGGGGATGGCTACACCTTC. Translating it yields CASSIYRPTGDGYTF.

This clone came up once. The rearrangement uses TRBV7-8 and TRBJ2-1, with 10 bases identical to TRBD2. Germline assignment: CDR1 SGHVS and CDR2 FQNEAQ. With V trimmed by 1 base and J by 6 bases, 6 bases remained unmatched. The CDR3 extends over 16 amino acids. The CDR3 bases are TGTGCCAGCAGCTTAGGTACTAGCGGGACCGGCAATGAGCAGTTCTTC. Its translation: CASSLGTSGTGNEQFF.

The gene calls are TRBV24-1 and TRBJ1-4; 8 nucleotides line up with TRBD1. After removal of 7 bases from V and 6 bases from J, the junction contained 3 bases not matched to a gene. Per the germline V gene, CDR1 is KGHDR and CDR2 is SFDVKD. The CDR3 consists of 13 residues. The CDR3 region is CATSRGRDEKLFF. As DNA, the CDR3 is TGTGCCACCAGCAGGGGGCGCGATGAAAAACTGTTTTTT.

The CDR3 coding sequence is TGTGCCAGCAGCTTGGTTCAGGTGGCCTATGGCTACACCTTC. Translation gives CASSLVQVAYGYTF. V gene TRBV5-6 combines with J gene TRBJ1-2; D remains ambiguous. The CDR3 has 14 amino acids. Trimming cost V 0 bases and J 4 bases, with 10 bases left between them. Per germline, CDR1 SGHDT and CDR2 YYEEEE.

This sequence joins TRBV25-1 and TRBJ2-5; TRBD2 matches 8 bases. The germline V gene encodes CDR1 MGHDK and CDR2 SYGVNS. The trim removed 6 bases at V and 9 bases at J, leaving 12 bases unmatched. The CDR3 covers 14 residues. CDR3 sequence: CASRTGTRIGAQYF. DNA of the CDR3: TGTGCCAGCAGGACCGGGACTAGGATAGGGGCCCAGTACTTC. The full variable domain, its missing parts supplied by reference TRBV25-1 and TRBJ2-5, is EADIYQTPRYLVIGTGKKITLECSQTMGHDKMYWYQQDPGMELHLIHYSYGVNSTEKGDLSSESTVSRIRTEHFPLTLESARPSHTSQYLCASRTGTRIGAQYFGPGTRLLVL.

V is TRBV18 and J is TRBJ2-3, with no clear D. V dropped 3 bases and J dropped 1 base, with 5 bases sitting between them. CDR1 and CDR2 (germline): KGHSH, LQKENI. The CDR3 consists of 13 residues. The CDR3 is CASSPAGTDTQYF. The CDR3 region has the DNA TGTGCCAGCTCACCTGCAGGCACAGATACGCAGTATTTT.

This clone appeared once. The V call is TRBV5-1, the J call TRBJ2-7; D is ambiguous. The CDR3 contains 13 residues. V lost 2 bases and J lost 2, with 8 bases in between. Germline V CDR1 and CDR2: SGHRS, YFSETQ. The CDR3 region has the DNA TGCGCCAGCAGCTTAGGCGGAACCTACGAGCAGTACTTC. Translation: CASSLGGTYEQYF.

The chain employs TRBV4-1 and TRBJ1-5; 11 bases are shared with TRBD1. CDR1 is MGHRA, CDR2 YSYEKL, per germline. This CDR3 spans 15 amino acids. Unmatched junction bases numbered 3, after V lost 4 bases and J lost 4 bases. Written as DNA, the CDR3 is TGCGCCAGCAGCCCCGGGACAGGGGGAAATCAGCCCCAGCATTTT. It yields the protein CASSPGTGGNQPQHF.

In DNA, the CDR3 is TGTGCCAGCAGCTTGGCGTCGGGGACATCAGGCTACGAGCAGTACTTC. This codes for CASSLASGTSGYEQYF. This chain joins TRBV5-5 and TRBJ2-7, with TRBD1 as a possible D gene (6 bases). This CDR3 spans 16 amino acids. V was trimmed by 0 bases and J by 3 bases, leaving 16 bases between them. Per germline, CDR1 SGHKS and CDR2 YYEKEE (reference sequence). The entire variable domain, with the rest obtained from reference TRBV5-5 and TRBJ2-7, is as follows: DAGVTQSPTHLIKTRGQQVTLRCSPISGHKSVSWYQQVLGQGPQFIFQYYEKEERGRGNFPDRFSARQFPNYSSELNVNALLLGDSALYLCASSLASGTSGYEQYFGPGTRLTVT.

This chain joins TRBV28 and TRBJ2-3, with D possibly being TRBD1 (5 bases). V was shortened by 7 bases and J by 2 bases, with 16 bases between the two germline ends. Germline assignment: CDR1 MDHEN and CDR2 SYDVKM. The CDR3 spans 15 residues. The CDR3 DNA sequence: TGTGCCAGCAATCTAAACAGGCCGAACACAGATACGCAGTATTTT. This codes for CASNLNRPNTDTQYF.

This sequence joins TRBV5-6 and TRBJ1-5; D not resolved. CDR1 and CDR2 (germline): SGHDT, YYEEEE. The V end was cut by 1 base, the J end by 1 base, with 6 bases between. The CDR3 covers 14 residues. The CDR3 loop reads CASSLMRSNQPQHF. CDR3 nucleotide sequence: TGTGCCAGCAGCTTGATGAGGAGCAATCAGCCCCAGCATTTT.

The chain has TRBV29-1 and TRBJ1-1, with unresolved D. Trimming stripped 4 bases from V and 1 base from J, with 7 bases between. CDR1 and CDR2 (germline): SQVTM, ANQGSEA. CDR3 length equals 12 residues. The CDR3 coding sequence is TGCAGCGTTGCGTCGGGGAACACTGAAGCTTTCTTT. This translates into CSVASGNTEAFF.

The chain carries TRBV30 and TRBJ1-2; D gene unclear. Trimming cost V 4 bases and J 0 bases, with 12 bases left between them. The germline V gene encodes CDR1 GTSNPN and CDR2 SVGIG (reference sequence). CDR3 size: 14 residues. CDR3 in amino acids: CAWTSGASNYGYTF. CDR3 DNA: TGTGCCTGGACGTCAGGCGCGTCTAACTATGGCTACACCTTC.

This chain links TRBV7-2 with TRBJ2-3, with 8 bases fitting TRBD2. Germline CDR1 and CDR2: SGHTA and FQGNSA. The CDR3 covers 15 residues. With V trimmed by 3 bases and J by 4 bases, 6 bases remained unmatched. CDR3 DNA sequence: TGTGCCAGCAGCTTTGTTCCGGGAGGGTCAGATACGCAGTATTTT. Encoded protein: CASSFVPGGSDTQYF. Using reference TRBV7-2 and TRBJ2-3 for the parts outside the CDR3, the full variable domain is GAGVSQSPSNKVTEKGKDVELRCDPISGHTALYWYRQSLGQGLEFLIYFQGNSAPDKSGLPSDRFSAERTGGSVSTLTIQRTQQEDSAVYLCASSFVPGGSDTQYFGPGTRLTVL.

The chain joins TRBV5-4 to TRBJ1-6; 9 bases align to TRBD1. This CDR3 has 15 residues. CDR1 and CDR2 (germline): SGHNT, YYREEE (reference sequence). V gave up 2 bases and J gave up 5 bases; unmatched junction bases: 2. Here the CDR3 reads CASSLQGADNSPLHF. CDR3 nucleotide sequence: TGTGCCAGCAGCTTACAGGGGGCCGATAATTCACCCCTCCACTTT.

This chain connects TRBV11-2 to TRBJ2-1; 7 nucleotides match TRBD2. The CDR3 totals 13 residues. J lost 7 bases, V lost 1 base, and 1 base had no gene match. CDR1 is SGHAT and CDR2 is FQNNGV in the germline V gene. The CDR3 sequence: CASSLGGGNEQFF. CDR3 nucleotides: TGTGCCAGCAGCTTAGGGGGAGGGAATGAGCAGTTCTTC.

The chain employs TRBV3-1 (or the pseudogene TRBV3-2) and TRBJ2-6; 9 bases match TRBD1. CDR1 LGHDT and CDR2 YNNKEL come from the germline V gene (reference sequence). This CDR3 contains 19 residues. V trimming: 1 base; J trimming: 1 base; junction bases outside the gene matches: 8. DNA of the CDR3: TGTGCCAGCAGCCAAGTCCTCGGACAGGGGTATTCTGGGGCCAACGTCCTGACTTTC. This encodes CASSQVLGQGYSGANVLTF.

V usage is TRBV5-1 and J usage is TRBJ1-1; D is perhaps TRBD1 (5 bases). Germline-derived CDR1 and CDR2 are SGHRS and YFSETQ. CDR3 length: 14 residues. Deletions cut 5 bases from V and 5 bases from J, with 16 bases between. In DNA, the CDR3 is TGCGCCAGCAGTTTCTCTCAGGGAGGAACTGAAGCTTTCTTT. Translated: CASSFSQGGTEAFF.

This chain joins TRBV9 and TRBJ2-5; a weak D match, TRBD2 (5 bases). Per germline, CDR1 SGDLS and CDR2 YYNGEE. The CDR3 contains 14 residues. The V end lost 4 bases, the J end lost 5 bases, and 15 bases lay between the germline ends. CDR3 region: CASSIPGSGETQYF. The CDR3, as DNA: TGTGCCAGCAGCATCCCGGGGTCCGGGGAGACCCAGTACTTC.